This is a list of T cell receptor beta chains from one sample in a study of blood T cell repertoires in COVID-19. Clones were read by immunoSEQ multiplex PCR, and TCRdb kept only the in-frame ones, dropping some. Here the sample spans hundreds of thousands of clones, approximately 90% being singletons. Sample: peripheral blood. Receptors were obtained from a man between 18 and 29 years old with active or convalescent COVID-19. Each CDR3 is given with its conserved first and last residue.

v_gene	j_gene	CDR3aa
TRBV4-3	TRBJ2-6	CASSLTGSGANVLTF
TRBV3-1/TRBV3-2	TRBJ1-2	CASTYTTGGGYGYTF
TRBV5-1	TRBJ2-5	CASSIWTGGMETQYF
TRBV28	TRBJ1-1	CASSLGSKGGAFF
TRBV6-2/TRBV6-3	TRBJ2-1	CASSYGWLAAYNEQFF
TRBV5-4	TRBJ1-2	CASSTTVEPYTF
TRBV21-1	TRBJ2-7	CASTSALMTGSSYEQYF
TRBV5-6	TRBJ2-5	CASTNLAQGTQYF
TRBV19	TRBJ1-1	CASKSGSGWTEAFF
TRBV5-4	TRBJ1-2	CASSLSYYGYTF
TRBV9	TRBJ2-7	CASSVGPKSHEQYF
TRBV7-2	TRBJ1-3	CASSRPGTGNTIYF
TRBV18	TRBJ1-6	CASIPGQGSPLHF
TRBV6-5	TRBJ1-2	CASSYRGEYGYTF
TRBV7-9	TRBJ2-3	CASSRQSTDTQYF
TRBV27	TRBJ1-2	CASSQGQGAGYTF
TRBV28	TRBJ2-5	CASSSQDRYVGETQYF
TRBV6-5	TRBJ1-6	CASSTTAGESPLHF
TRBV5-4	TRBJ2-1	CASSSGQGMNEQFF
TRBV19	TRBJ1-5	CASIELPNSNQPQHF
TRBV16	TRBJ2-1	CASSQLSSSYNEQFF
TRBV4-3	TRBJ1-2	CASSQVARTNYGYTF
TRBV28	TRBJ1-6	CASTFRTGHSPLHF
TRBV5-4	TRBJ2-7	CASMPQGASEQYF
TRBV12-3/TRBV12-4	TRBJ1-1	CASLYSTEAFF
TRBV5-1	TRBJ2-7	CASSSGVGSAGYEQYF
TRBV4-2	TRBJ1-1	CASSPMGGATNTEAFF
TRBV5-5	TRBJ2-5	CASSPRGQGARFETQYF
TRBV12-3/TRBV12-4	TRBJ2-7	CASRLASAEQYF
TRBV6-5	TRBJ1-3	CASSYKDNSGNTIYF
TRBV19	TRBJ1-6	CASSVQLDLYGSPLHF
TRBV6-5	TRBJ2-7	CASSSLRTVSYEQYF
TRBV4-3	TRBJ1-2	CASSPHSQGNYGYTF
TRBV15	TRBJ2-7	CATSSPGTAIYEQYF
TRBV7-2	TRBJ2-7	CASSLGFGQGYYEQYF
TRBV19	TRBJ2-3	CASGLAGGPGFTDTQYF
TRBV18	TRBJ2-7	CASSPPARDRLREQYF
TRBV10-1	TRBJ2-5	CASSELIRRLVAGGGFEETQYF
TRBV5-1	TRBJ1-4	CASSLDHAGKLFF
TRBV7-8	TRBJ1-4	CASSLDLREKLFF
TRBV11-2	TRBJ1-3	CASSLSGTGALTGNTIYF
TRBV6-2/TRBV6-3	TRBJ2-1	CASSYRSSGTYNEQFF
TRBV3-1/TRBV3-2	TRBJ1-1	CASSLRGTEAFF
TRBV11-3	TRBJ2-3	CASSLGRSADTQYF
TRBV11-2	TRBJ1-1	CASSLGTTEAFF
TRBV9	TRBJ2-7	CASSPRLAGTYEQYF
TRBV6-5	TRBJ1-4	CASRDDRGEKLFF
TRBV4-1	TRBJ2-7	CASSQEGLAGVEGYEQYF
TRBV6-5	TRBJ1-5	CASSYSWGLGQPQHF
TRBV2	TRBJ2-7	CARGRAGALREQYF
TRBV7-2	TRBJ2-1	CASSLIGVNEQFF
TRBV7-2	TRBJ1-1	CASSLRGGPTEAFF
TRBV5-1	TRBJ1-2	CASSLGRGMDYGYTF
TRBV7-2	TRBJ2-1	CASSYLTSRKFF
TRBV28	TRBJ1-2	CASSFSDRDYGYTF
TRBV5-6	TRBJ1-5	CASSLEDRGNQPQHF
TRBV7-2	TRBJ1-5	CASSLGQGDQPQHF
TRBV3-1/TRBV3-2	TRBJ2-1	CASSRQAGAYYNEQFF
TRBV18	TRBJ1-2	CASSPTDNNYGYTF